The 27 T cell receptor beta chains presented below share a single source sample, sequenced in a study of Graves' ophthalmopathy and Graves' hyperthyroidism. Amplified material comprised TCR beta CDR3 regions derived from RNA transcripts. First-round RT-PCR employed HTBI primers, with a second-round multiplex PCR after it. TCRdb recomputed calls from the multiplex PCR reads with MiXCR, one row per CDR3 protein. The sample lists approximately 700,000 distinct CDR3 sequences, about 44% occurring once. The specimen sequenced was peripheral blood. These receptors came from an adult man with Graves' ophthalmopathy.

This clonotype has at least ten counts. The rearrangement joins TRBV7-9 to TRBJ1-2; maybe TRBD1 (5 bases). With 0 bases removed from V and 7 bases from J, the gap between germline ends came to 9 bases. The CDR3 runs to 13 residues. Germline V gene lookup returns CDR1 SEHNR and CDR2 FQNEAQ (reference sequence). CDR3: CASSLARRGGYTF. The CDR3 DNA reads as TGTGCCAGCAGCTTAGCCAGGAGGGGTGGCTACACCTTC.

This clonotype has ten or more counts. CDR3 loop: CASKQGRNQPQHF. CDR3 DNA: TGTGCCAGCAAACAGGGAAGGAATCAGCCCCAGCATTTT. The rearrangement uses TRBV2 and TRBJ1-5, with D perhaps matching TRBD1 (6 bases). Germline CDR1 SNHLY, CDR2 FYNNEI. The germline V and J ends were trimmed by 7 bases and 4 bases, with 11 bases remaining between them. The CDR3 totals 13 residues.

For the CDR3, the DNA is TGCAGTGCTTTGACAGAGTCTCAAGAGACCCAGTACTTC. As protein: CSALTESQETQYF. V usage is TRBV20-1 and J usage is TRBJ2-5; weak D call: TRBD1 (5 bases). The V and J ends lost 5 bases and 2 bases respectively, with 12 bases between them. The germline gives CDR1 DFQATT, CDR2 SNEGSKA (reference sequence). CDR3 length: 13 residues.

About this clonotype: In this CDR3 the conserved last residue, phenylalanine or tryptophan, is missing, so a read error is likely. It is unclear where the CDR3 begins or ends on the DNA, so no DNA is shown, and the CDR3 is as TCRdb lists it. V and J are TRBV7-2 and TRBJ2-6; the table's D call, TRBD1, has no DNA check behind it. The germline gives CDR1 SGHTA, CDR2 FQGNSA. The CDR3 spans 9 amino acids, including both terminal residues. CDR3: CASSSGQNT.

The chain combines TRBV25-1 with TRBJ2-1; D may be TRBD2 (5 bases). Looked up from germline, CDR1 is MGHDK and CDR2 is SYGVNS. Trimming removed 0 bases at V and 6 bases at J, with 9 bases between. The CDR3 has 14 amino acids. The CDR3 DNA sequence: TGTGCCAGCAGTGAATATCTAGCCACCAATGAGCAGTTCTTC. Translating it yields CASSEYLATNEQFF.

The rearrangement links TRBV7-9 to TRBJ1-6; TRBD1 matches at 8 bases. The V segment lost 1 base and the J segment 10 bases; nucleotides outside the gene matches: 6. Germline V CDR1 and CDR2: SEHNR, FQNEAQ (reference sequence). This CDR3 is built from 15 residues. CDR3 sequence (DNA): TGTGCCAGCAGCTTAGATCGGCCAGGGGGCTCACCCCTCCACTTT. This gives the protein CASSLDRPGGSPLHF.

This clonotype has just a few counts. The rearrangement joins TRBV19 to TRBJ1-1, with D possibly being TRBD1 (5 bases). Trimming removed 9 bases at V and 7 bases at J, with 15 bases between. This CDR3 region has 12 residues. Germline CDR1 LNHDA, CDR2 SQIVND (reference sequence). CDR3 coding DNA: TGTGCCAGCACCGTTCGGGGCAGTGAAGCTTTCTTT. Amino acids: CASTVRGSEAFF. Based on the CDR3 plus reference TRBV19 and TRBJ1-1, the full variable domain is DGGITQSPKYLFRKEGQNVTLSCEQNLNHDAMYWYRQDPGQGLRLIYYSQIVNDFQKGDIAEGYSVSREKKESFPLTVTSAQKNPTAFYLCASTVRGSEAFFGQGTRLTVV.

This clonotype was seen more than once but under ten times. The chain links TRBV28 to TRBJ2-2; D gene uncertain. The CDR3 covers 15 residues. The V end was cut by 5 bases, the J end by 1 base, with 11 bases between. The germline V gene encodes CDR1 MDHEN and CDR2 SYDVKM. The DNA for the CDR3 is TGTGCCAGCAGTATACGGACGCAGAACACCGGGGAGCTGTTTTTT. This gives the protein CASSIRTQNTGELFF.

This clonotype has just a few counts. This sequence joins TRBV2 and TRBJ2-5; tentatively, D is TRBD2 (6 bases). V was clipped by 2 bases and J by 5 bases, with 15 bases between them. The CDR3 loop spans 15 amino acids. The germline V gene encodes CDR1 SNHLY and CDR2 FYNNEI. The chain's CDR3 is CASSESRTSRETQYF. The CDR3 nucleotides are TGTGCCAGCAGTGAATCCCGCACTAGCAGGGAGACCCAGTACTTC.

This clonotype has a handful of counts. An end of the junction does not agree with germline; a read error may underlie this. The chain recombines TRBV15 with TRBJ1-2; tentative D call: TRBD1 (5 bases). Germline V gene lookup returns CDR1 LNHNV and CDR2 YYDKDF (reference sequence). This CDR3 contains 13 residues. The CDR3 loop reads CASSHGRGYGYTF. CDR3 nucleotide sequence: TGTGCCAGCAGCCACGGACGGGGGTATGGCTACACCTTC.

On this clonotype itself: This may be a read error: a much more frequent sequence differs by one nucleotide. This chain connects TRBV2 to TRBJ2-5; TRBD2 matches 7 bases. There are 14 residues in the CDR3. Germline V gene lookup returns CDR1 SNHLY and CDR2 FYNNEI. Germline trimming cut 7 bases from V and 3 bases from J; bases unmatched to any gene: 8. The DNA of the CDR3 is TGTGCCAGCAATCTGGCTAGCGGTAAAGAGACCCAGTACTTC. Its translation: CASNLASGKETQYF.

This clonotype was counted only a few times. This chain connects TRBV7-2 to TRBJ1-2; 7 nucleotides agree with TRBD1. The CDR3 is 15 amino acids. Germline V CDR1 and CDR2: SGHTA, FQGNSA. J lost 4 bases, V lost 2 bases, and 7 bases had no gene match. Here the CDR3 reads CASSLFEEGAYGYTF. The CDR3 nucleotides read TGTGCCAGCAGCTTATTCGAAGAGGGGGCCTATGGCTACACCTTC.

Of note for this clonotype: It is likely a read error, because the conserved phenylalanine at the end of the CDR3 is missing. The J gene is TRBJ1-2, the V gene TRBV11-1; D remains ambiguous. This CDR3 is built from 13 residues. V lost 3 bases, J lost 3 bases, and 8 bases lay in between. Germline values: CDR1 SGHAT, CDR2 FQDESV (reference sequence). The CDR3 bases are TGTGCCAGCAGCTTGCAAGCGCACTATGGCTACACCCTC. It encodes CASSLQAHYGYTL.

In this sample, this clonotype turned up many times. The V and J genes are TRBV24-1 and TRBJ1-2; TRBD1 matches at 7 bases. The CDR3 is 14 amino acids. In germline, CDR1 is KGHDR, CDR2 SFDVKD. Trimming took 3 bases from V and 4 from J; bases not matched to a gene: 4. In DNA, the CDR3 is TGTGCCACCAGTGATCGACAGGGTGGCTATGGCTACACCTTC. Its protein is CATSDRQGGYGYTF.

This chain uses TRBV7-2 with TRBJ2-7; D possibly corresponds to TRBD1 (7 bases). The CDR3 spans 14 residues. The V end was cut by 5 bases, the J end by 7 bases, with 18 bases between. The germline V gene encodes CDR1 SGHTA and CDR2 FQGNSA. CDR3 amino acids: CASSQGDRAGEQYF. The CDR3, as DNA: TGTGCCAGCAGCCAAGGAGACAGGGCGGGGGAGCAGTACTTC.

The CDR3 coding sequence is TGTGCCATCGGGAGTGGCTCTGGAAACACCATATATTTT. Amino acids: CAIGSGSGNTIYF. This rearrangement joins TRBV10-3 to TRBJ1-3; D unresolved. This CDR3 has 13 residues. Between the trimmed V and J ends, which lost 8 bases and 0 bases, there was a span of 8 bases. The germline gives CDR1 ENHRY, CDR2 SYGVKD.

This clonotype appeared a few times. The chain couples TRBV5-1 to TRBJ2-5; no firm D call. Trimming pared 6 bases from V and 4 bases from J, leaving 7 bases between. The germline CDR1 and CDR2 sequences are SGHRS and YFSETQ. The CDR3 runs 11 residues. The CDR3 spells CASTAAETQYF. The CDR3 region has the DNA TGCGCCAGCACGGCGGCAGAGACCCAGTACTTC.

This sequence joins TRBV12-3 or TRBV12-4 and TRBJ2-7; the D call may be TRBD1 or TRBD2 (7 bases each). Deletions cut 4 bases from V and 7 bases from J, with 14 bases between. CDR3 length equals 13 residues. As DNA, the CDR3 is TGTGCCAGCAGTTCCACAGGGGAGGGAGAGCAGTACTTC. Its translation: CASSSTGEGEQYF.

This chain connects TRBV19 to TRBJ2-7, with D maybe TRBD1 (7 bases). The CDR3 sequence is 13 residues long. Trimming pared 5 bases from V and 6 bases from J, leaving 14 bases between. Germline CDR1 LNHDA, CDR2 SQIVND (reference sequence). In DNA form, the CDR3 reads TGTGCCAGTAGTGTCGACCAGGGGGGCGAGCAGTACTTC. It translates to CASSVDQGGEQYF.

This clonotype was picked up many times. The rearrangement links TRBV19 to TRBJ1-2, with a tentative D call TRBD1 (5 bases). The length of the CDR3 is 13 residues. Germline V gene sequence: CDR1 LNHDA, CDR2 SQIVND (reference sequence). V was cut by 6 bases and J by 2 bases, with 10 bases left in between. CDR3 sequence: CASRSGLNYGYTF. In DNA, the CDR3 is TGTGCCAGTAGGTCAGGGCTCAACTATGGCTACACCTTC.

This clonotype has only one observation. The chain links TRBV15 to TRBJ1-2; 10 positions match TRBD1. CDR3 size: 15 residues. The germline gives CDR1 LNHNV, CDR2 YYDKDF (reference sequence). V dropped 8 bases and J dropped 5; count of bases not matched to a gene: 11. The CDR3 region has the DNA TGTGCCACCGGGGGGGTGGACAGGGGGAGATATGGCTACACCTTC. Translation gives CATGGVDRGRYGYTF.

This clonotype was detected many times. The V and J genes are TRBV19 and TRBJ1-2; no firm D call. The germline V gene has CDR1 LNHDA and CDR2 SQIVND (reference sequence). V lost 4 bases and J 4 bases, leaving 10 bases between the germline ends. CDR3 length: 13 amino acids. The CDR3 DNA follows: TGTGCCAGTAGTAGCGCCCGAGGCTATGGCTACACCTTC. Amino acids: CASSSARGYGYTF.

This clonotype came up many times. The chain joins TRBV7-9 to TRBJ1-3; D is possibly TRBD1 (5 bases). There are 15 residues in the CDR3. Germline values: CDR1 SEHNR, CDR2 FQNEAQ (reference sequence). V lost 6 bases and J 0 bases, leaving 12 bases between the germline ends. CDR3 region: CASSSGSSSGNTIYF. In DNA, the CDR3 is TGTGCCAGCAGTTCAGGGTCTTCCTCTGGAAACACCATATATTTT.

Remarks on this clonotype: Possible read error: a much larger clone is one base away. The chain uses TRBV12-3 or TRBV12-4 and TRBJ2-5; TRBD1 matches at 7 bases. The CDR3 runs to 12 residues. The junction had 4 bases not matched to a gene; V was cut back by 7 bases and J by 5 bases. The CDR3 here is CASTTGWETQYF. The CDR3 DNA sequence: TGTGCCAGCACGACAGGGTGGGAGACCCAGTACTTC.

The chain combines TRBV2 with TRBJ2-7, with 10 bases that match TRBD1. CDR1 is SNHLY and CDR2 is FYNNEI in the germline V gene. The CDR3 has 12 residues. Losses at the gene ends were 5 bases for V and 10 bases for J; bases not matched to a gene: 5. The CDR3 protein is CASSLGTGDQYF. Written as DNA, the CDR3 is TGTGCCAGCAGTCTTGGGACAGGGGATCAGTACTTC.

This clonotype has more than one count but fewer than ten. This rearrangement joins TRBV11-2 to TRBJ2-7; maybe TRBD2 (6 bases). The CDR3 runs to 13 residues. The germline V gene has CDR1 SGHAT and CDR2 FQNNGV. The V end was cut by 4 bases, the J end by 3 bases, with 10 bases between. DNA for the CDR3: TGTGCCAGCAGCTACAAGGGACTCTACGAGCAGTACTTC. This translates into CASSYKGLYEQYF. The full variable domain, in which reference TRBV11-2 and TRBJ2-7 provide the parts outside the CDR3, is EAGVAQSPRYKIIEKRQSVAFWCNPISGHATLYWYQQILGQGPKLLIQFQNNGVVDDSQLPKDRFSAERLKGVDSTLKIQPAKLEDSAVYLCASSYKGLYEQYFGPGTRLTVT.

This clonotype was counted many times. The chain combines TRBV2 with TRBJ1-3; tentatively, D is TRBD1 (5 bases). This CDR3 has 15 residues. V was cut by 5 bases and J by 4 bases, with 15 bases left in between. Germline loops: CDR1 SNHLY, CDR2 FYNNEI. The CDR3 bases are TGTGCCAGCAGTTCACGGGACCCGAGAGGAAACACCATATATTTT. Amino acid sequence: CASSSRDPRGNTIYF.